This T cell receptor (beta chain) came from a study of T cell changes during pregnancy in multiple sclerosis. Assay used: immunoSEQ multiplex PCR; TCRdb lists only in-frame clones, some missing. The table has some 17,000 clones, around 96% seen once. Germline V gene sequence: CDR1 SGHRS, CDR2 YFSETQ. The CDR3 runs 13 residues. V lost 1 base to trimming and J lost 2 bases, with 6 bases between them. The TCR sequence derives from a female donor with multiple sclerosis, enrolled in a pregnancy study. This rearrangement joins TRBV5-1 to TRBJ2-5, with D unclear. Specimen: peripheral blood, collected in the third trimester of pregnancy. The CDR3 here is CASSLRRQETQYF. The CDR3 region has the DNA TGCGCCAGCAGCTTGAGGCGGCAAGAGACCCAGTACTTC.